This T cell receptor beta chain was identified in a study of T-cell reconstitution after alpha-beta-depleted transplantation in children (dated by TCRdb to 2016 to 2017). Broadly, across the study: Using TCR repertoire profiling, the study quantitatively followed how T-cell immune reconstitution unfolded in children after TCRalphabeta/CD19-depleted allogeneic hematopoietic cell transplantation.

The library was prepared using PCR. The listed sequencing device is Illumina HiSeq 2500. TCR libraries were prepared with molecular barcoding, using unique molecular identifiers to normalize TCRbeta repertoire quantification. Clones were called with MiXCR by TCRdb after fastp trimmed the public reads at Q25, and only in-frame beta chains were retained. CDR3 protein duplicates are merged, each entry listing the most common genes and DNA. For this sample the table gives roughly 610,000 distinct CDR3 sequences, of which roughly a tenth were detected only once. The ten most abundant clones make up less than 5% of the sample. This clonotype was counted a few times. Its antigen specificity is not known. The input lacks base qualities; no much larger clone sits a single base away. From a lookup of the germline V gene, CDR1 and CDR2 are SNHLY and FYNNEI. The V end loses 8 bases and the J end loses 8 bases, and a stretch of 15 bases separates them. Reading from cysteine to phenylalanine, the CDR3 counts 13 amino acids. The entry retains the CDR3 DNA only, 39 bases that are in frame from base 1.

The sequencing here drew on PBMCs from the stem cell graft donor, taken from the stem cell graft. The rearranged segments are TRBV2 and TRBJ2-2; the D gene is tentatively TRBD1 or TRBD2, each matching 6 bases. This receptor was obtained from a human donor who donated a stem cell graft to a child with acute myeloid leukemia. The DNA sequence is given as TGTGCCAGCGCCCCGGGGGCCCTTGGGGAGCTGTTTTTT. Protein translation: CASAPGALGELFF.